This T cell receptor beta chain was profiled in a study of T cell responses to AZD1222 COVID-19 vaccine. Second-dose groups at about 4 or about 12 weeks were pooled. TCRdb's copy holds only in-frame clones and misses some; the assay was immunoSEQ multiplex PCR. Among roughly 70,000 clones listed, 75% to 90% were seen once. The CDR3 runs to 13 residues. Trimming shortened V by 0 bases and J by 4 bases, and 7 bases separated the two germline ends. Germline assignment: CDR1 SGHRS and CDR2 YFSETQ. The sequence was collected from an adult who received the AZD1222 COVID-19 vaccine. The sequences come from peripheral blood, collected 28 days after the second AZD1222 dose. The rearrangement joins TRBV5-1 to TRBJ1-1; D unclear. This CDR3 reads CASSLDSGTEAFF. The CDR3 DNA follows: TGCGCCAGCAGCTTGGATTCCGGCACTGAAGCTTTCTTT.